The 29 T cell receptor beta chains given below trace back to one sample, sequenced in a study of tumor and adjacent non-tumor tissue in lung cancer. This sample's RNA came from whole unsorted tissue. This non-tumor lung sample came from over 3 cm beyond the tumor edge. Three rounds of nested PCR, following a modified ARM-PCR protocol, produced the TCRbeta library. One entry per CDR3 protein results from TCRdb running MiXCR on the multiplex PCR reads. The sample includes 90,000 to 100,000 distinct CDR3 sequences, approximately 80% of them seen just once. Sequencing used distant non-tumor lung tissue. The receptor source for this set is a man aged 55 to 70 with small cell lung cancer.

This chain joins TRBV19 and TRBJ1-5, with D perhaps matching TRBD1 (5 bases). The V and J ends lost 5 bases and 3 bases respectively, with 26 bases between them. This CDR3 comprises 19 residues. Germline CDR1 LNHDA, CDR2 SQIVND (reference sequence). The CDR3 loop reads CASSVVGAGIPPTNQPQHF. The CDR3 bases are TGTGCCAGTAGTGTAGTTGGGGCAGGGATCCCCCCAACCAATCAGCCCCAGCATTTT.

The chain carries TRBV11-2 and TRBJ2-7; D gene unclear. Germline values: CDR1 SGHAT, CDR2 FQNNGV. CDR3 length: 14 residues. V dropped 0 bases and J dropped 3 bases, with 9 bases sitting between them. CDR3 nucleotide sequence: TGTGCCAGCAGCTTAGAGGACGAAGGCTACGAGCAGTACTTC. It specifies CASSLEDEGYEQYF.

As to this clonotype: Sequence at one end of the junction differs from germline and may be a read error. The CDR3 nucleotides read TGTGTCAGCAGTTTAGCTCCTAGCTCGAACACCGGGGAACTGTTTTTT. The encoded protein is CVSSLAPSSNTGELFF. The chain employs TRBV6-2 or TRBV6-3 and TRBJ2-2, with D possibly matching TRBD2 (5 bases). The germline CDR1 and CDR2 sequences are MNHEY and SVGEGT. This CDR3 spans 16 amino acids.

This clonotype appeared a single time. An end of the junction differs from the germline gene, which may be a read error. The CDR3 DNA reads as TGTGCCAGCTGTTACGCTGGGATAAGAAATACGCAGTATTTT. Its protein product is CASCYAGIRNTQYF. The chain combines TRBV6-5 with TRBJ2-3; D is ambiguous. The CDR3 is made up of 14 amino acids. Germline values: CDR1 MNHEY, CDR2 SVGAGI.

Concerning this clonotype: One end of the junction fails to match germline, which may point to a read error. V gene TRBV11-3 combines with J gene TRBJ2-2; a possible D gene is TRBD2 (6 bases). The CDR3 totals 15 residues. In germline, CDR1 is SGHNT, CDR2 YENEEA. This CDR3 is CTSSYGSGGTGELFF. The CDR3 nucleotides read TGTACCAGCAGCTACGGTAGTGGAGGGACCGGGGAGCTGTTTTTT.

The chain uses TRBV29-1 and TRBJ2-5; TRBD2 aligns across 7 bases. There are 14 residues in the CDR3. The germline CDR1 and CDR2 sequences are SQVTM and ANQGSEA. The CDR3, as DNA: TGCATCGCTGCTAGCGGTAGTAACGTGGAGACCCAGTACTTC. Amino acids: CIAASGSNVETQYF.

This clonotype came up a few times. The rearrangement links TRBV29-1 to TRBJ1-5; tentatively, D is TRBD1 (5 bases). Looked up from germline, CDR1 is SQVTM and CDR2 is ANQGSEA. V was shortened by 8 bases and J by 5 bases, with 16 bases between the two germline ends. The CDR3 runs 13 residues. The CDR3 DNA reads as TGCAGCATTGGGGGTGGGGGAGATCAGCCCCAGCATTTT. Protein sequence: CSIGGGGDQPQHF.

Remarks on this clonotype: This sequence may be a read error, since a much larger clone differs from it by one base. The conserved final phenylalanine or tryptophan is absent from the CDR3, which likely points to a read error. The chain recombines TRBV6-4 with TRBJ2-6; TRBD2 aligns across 7 bases. CDR3 size: 16 residues. Germline V gene lookup returns CDR1 MRHNA and CDR2 SNTAGT. After removal of 2 bases from V and 2 bases from J, the junction contained 3 bases not matched to a gene. The CDR3 DNA reads TGTGCCAGCAGTGACCGGGGAGGGACTGGGGCCAACGTCCTGACTTTA. Its protein product is CASSDRGGTGANVLTL.

The genes are TRBV6-2 or TRBV6-3 and TRBJ2-5; no clear D gene. The length of the CDR3 is 14 residues. From germline, CDR1 is MNHEY and CDR2 SVGEGT. CDR3 in DNA: TGTGTCAGTAGTTATGCCGGAGACCCAGAGACCCAGTACTTC. Translated: CVSSYAGDPETQYF.

This clonotype occurred once. Here the CDR3 omits its conserved ending phenylalanine or tryptophan, so a read error is the likely source. No DNA is shown, since the ends of the CDR3 on it are uncertain; the CDR3 is the one TCRdb lists. This chain uses TRBV28 with TRBJ2-3; the table calls TRBD1, which could not be checked here. The CDR3 spans 16 amino acids, including both terminal residues. CDR1 MDHEN and CDR2 SYDVKM come from the germline V gene. CDR3 loop: CASSRGQDLRSDTQYL.

The table lists this clonotype with a few counts. This chain connects TRBV24-1 to TRBJ2-5, with 11 bases matching TRBD2. Germline values: CDR1 KGHDR, CDR2 SFDVKD. The CDR3 is made up of 16 amino acids. With V trimmed by 9 bases and J by 1 base, 9 bases remained unmatched. The chain's CDR3 is CATAPGLAGLQETQYF. The CDR3 DNA reads TGTGCCACCGCGCCCGGACTAGCGGGCCTCCAAGAGACCCAGTACTTC.

As for this clonotype: The CDR3 does not close with the conserved phenylalanine or tryptophan, likely indicating a read error. The genes are TRBV29-1 and TRBJ2-3, with D uncertain. Germline loops: CDR1 SQVTM, CDR2 ANQGSEA. This CDR3 is built from 15 residues. CDR3 DNA sequence: TGCAGCGTTGAGCTATCGGCCCGTCGCACAGATGCGCAGTATCTT. It codes for CSVELSARRTDAQYL.

In regard to this clonotype: At one end the junction does not follow the germline gene, possibly because of a read error. The V and J genes are TRBV6-2 or TRBV6-3 and TRBJ2-1, with no clear D. The germline V gene has CDR1 MNHEY and CDR2 SVGEGT. This CDR3 contains 12 residues. The CDR3 is CASSPPWAVRVF. As DNA, the CDR3 is TGTGCCAGCAGCCCTCCTTGGGCGGTCCGGGTCTTC.

About this clonotype itself: A much larger clone is a single base away; this may be a read error. This chain joins TRBV6-5 and TRBJ2-1; D uncertain. Germline CDR1 MNHEY, CDR2 SVGAGI. This CDR3 has 13 residues. CDR3 residues: CASSHSGYNEQSF. CDR3 DNA: TGTGCCAGCAGCCACTCCGGGTACAATGAGCAGTCCTTC.

On this clonotype itself: The germline gene is not matched at one end of the junction; a read error may be the cause. This chain links TRBV6-1 with TRBJ2-2, with 7 bases identical to TRBD2. CDR3 size: 16 residues. The germline V gene encodes CDR1 MNHNS and CDR2 SASEGT. As DNA, the CDR3 is TGTGCCAGCTGTGAAATTTTCGGGGGGACGTCCGGGGAGCTGTTTTTT. Its protein is CASCEIFGGTSGELFF.

The V call is TRBV7-9, the J call TRBJ2-1, with 7 bases matching TRBD2. Germline CDR1 is SEHNR and CDR2 is FQNEAQ (reference sequence). The ends lost 3 bases at V and 4 bases at J; junction bases unmatched: 6. The CDR3 sequence is 15 residues long. The CDR3 nucleotides are TGTGCCAGCAGCTTCCTAGCGGCGCTGTACAATGAGCAGTTCTTC. Translation gives CASSFLAALYNEQFF.

To note about this clonotype: A much larger clone differs by one base, so this may be a read error. The chain couples TRBV30 to TRBJ1-2; D unclear. The CDR3 spans 11 residues. Germline V gene lookup returns CDR1 GTSNPN and CDR2 SVGIG (reference sequence). As DNA, the CDR3 is TGTGTCTGGAGAAGGGCCTATGGCTACACCTTC. Encoded protein: CVWRRAYGYTF.

Regarding this clonotype: This could be a read error, since a much larger clone is one nucleotide away. The chain links TRBV7-9 to TRBJ1-1; D might be TRBD1 (5 bases). CDR1 is SEHNR and CDR2 is FQNEAQ in the germline V gene (reference sequence). This CDR3 spans 14 amino acids. V lost 8 bases to trimming and J lost 5 bases, with 18 bases between them. In DNA, the CDR3 is TGTGCCAGCGTATCTCTATTAGGGGCGACTGAAGCTTTCTTT. Its translation is CASVSLLGATEAFF.

This clonotype is a singleton in its sample. The CDR3 does not end in the conserved phenylalanine or tryptophan, so this is likely a read error. The chain uses TRBV12-3 or TRBV12-4 and TRBJ2-1; TRBD2 agrees at 10 bases. The CDR3 is 15 amino acids. The DNA for the CDR3 is TGTGCAAGCAGCACGACTAGCGGGTTTTACAATGAGCAGTTCTCC. This translates into CASSTTSGFYNEQFS.

This clonotype was found once. A much bigger clone sits one base away, suggesting this may be a read error. V usage is TRBV10-2 and J usage is TRBJ1-1; D possibly corresponds to TRBD1 (5 bases). CDR1 and CDR2 (germline): WSHSY, SAAADI. This CDR3 is 16 amino acids long. CDR3: CASSVGRGILKTEAFF. The CDR3 region has the DNA TGCGCCAGCAGTGTGGGACGGGGGATTTTGAAGACTGAAGCTTTCTTT.

Of note for this clonotype: Since the CDR3 does not end with the conserved phenylalanine or tryptophan, this likely comes from a read error. CDR3 in amino acids: CASSLGLGIDTQYS. The CDR3 DNA reads as TGTGCCAGCAGTTTAGGGTTGGGCATAGATACACAGTATTCT. The chain employs TRBV12-3 or TRBV12-4 and TRBJ2-3; D remains ambiguous. The CDR3 is 14 residues long.

To note about this clonotype: A much more abundant neighbour one base away suggests this may be a read error. The rearrangement uses TRBV7-9 and TRBJ2-1; D gene unclear. Germline V lookup: CDR1 SEHNR, CDR2 FQNEAQ (reference sequence). Trimming took 8 bases from V and 8 from J, leaving 13 bases between them. This CDR3 is built from 12 residues. CDR3 sequence: CASGSYPYEQFF. CDR3 bases: TGTGCCAGCGGCTCCTATCCGTATGAGCAGTTCTTC. The whole variable domain, filled in from reference TRBV7-9 and TRBJ2-1, reads DTGVSQNPRHKITKRGQNVTFRCDPISEHNRLYWYRQTLGQGPEFLTYFQNEAQLEKSRLLSDRFSAERPKGSFSTLEIQRTEQGDSAMYLCASGSYPYEQFFGPGTRLTVL.

On this clonotype: An end of the junction does not agree with germline; a read error may underlie this. This rearrangement joins TRBV6-5 to TRBJ2-5; 12 nucleotides agree with TRBD1. The CDR3 sequence is 16 residues long. Looked up from germline, CDR1 is MNHEY and CDR2 is SVGAGI. The CDR3 reads CAGSYTGTGGAETQYF. Written as DNA, the CDR3 is TGTGCCGGCAGTTACACTGGGACAGGGGGCGCGGAGACCCAGTACTTC.

Regarding this clonotype: Here the CDR3 omits its conserved ending phenylalanine or tryptophan, so a read error is the likely source. V and J are TRBV4-2 and TRBJ2-3; D is perhaps TRBD1 or TRBD2 (6 bases each). The CDR3 consists of 16 residues. Germline CDR1 and CDR2: LGHNA and YNFKEQ. The ends were cut back, 6 bases at V and 3 bases at J, with 19 bases in the middle. CDR3 residues: CASSRQGGPGTDTQYL. The CDR3 region has the DNA TGTGCCAGCAGTCGTCAAGGGGGGCCGGGAACAGATACGCAGTATCTT.

With regard to this clonotype: A junction boundary mismatches the germline segment, possibly from a read error. The V gene is TRBV30, the J gene TRBJ2-1; 8 bases are a match to TRBD1. The CDR3 consists of 13 residues. Germline V gene sequence: CDR1 GTSNPN, CDR2 SVGIG (reference sequence). For the CDR3, the DNA is TGTGCCTGGAATATGGGACAGGACGATGAGCAATTCTTC. This translates into CAWNMGQDDEQFF.

This chain joins TRBV6-2 or TRBV6-3 and TRBJ2-7; D may be TRBD2 (6 bases). Trimming took off 7 bases at V and 10 bases at J, with 23 bases between the two ends. CDR1 and CDR2 (germline): MNHEY, SVGEGT. This CDR3 spans 14 amino acids. CDR3 bases: TGTGCCAGCAAGATAACGGGAGCCCCTATGAAACAGTACTTC. It yields the protein CASKITGAPMKQYF.

Notes on this clonotype: At one end, the junction sequence differs from germline, possibly due to a read error. V and J are TRBV30 and TRBJ2-2; D is perhaps TRBD1 or TRBD2 (6 bases each). The CDR3 has 14 residues. From germline, CDR1 is GTSNPN and CDR2 SVGIG (reference sequence). The CDR3 DNA reads as TGTGCTTGGAGTATGACCGGGGGCAGCGGGGAGCTGTTTTTT. Residues: CAWSMTGGSGELFF.

This clonotype was seen just once. One end of the junction does not line up with germline, which may come from a read error. The chain is built from TRBV6-5 and TRBJ1-2; no clear D gene. CDR3 length: 14 amino acids. Germline assignment: CDR1 MNHEY and CDR2 SVGAGI. The CDR3 DNA is TGTGCCAGCACCAACTCTTCCCGGTTCTATGGTTACACCTTC. Its translation: CASTNSSRFYGYTF.

Notes on this clonotype: Germline is not matched at one junction end, which may reflect a read error. The chain employs TRBV12-3 or TRBV12-4 and TRBJ2-4; tentatively, D is TRBD2 (6 bases). This CDR3 comprises 12 residues. CDR3 sequence reads: CVSNLGGDIQYF. CDR3 bases: TGTGTCAGCAATCTGGGGGGAGACATTCAGTACTTC.